The 15 T cell receptor beta chains given below trace back to one sample, sequenced in a study of blood T cell repertoires in COVID-19. Profiling relied on immunoSEQ multiplex PCR, and the TCRdb table lists in-frame clones only, not all of them. The data contain about 180,000 clones, about 86% of them singletons. Sequencing was carried out using peripheral blood. The receptors shown here come from a woman between 25 and 40 years old with active or convalescent COVID-19.

The V gene is TRBV11-2, the J gene TRBJ2-1; weak D call: TRBD1 (8 bases). Trimming pared 5 bases from V and 1 base from J, leaving 15 bases between. The CDR3 contains 16 residues. Germline CDR1 SGHAT, CDR2 FQNNGV. DNA of the CDR3: TGTGCCAGCAGCCCAAAACAGGGGGGGTCCTACAATGAGCAGTTCTTC. Protein sequence: CASSPKQGGSYNEQFF. Based on the CDR3 plus reference TRBV11-2 and TRBJ2-1, the full variable domain is EAGVAQSPRYKIIEKRQSVAFWCNPISGHATLYWYQQILGQGPKLLIQFQNNGVVDDSQLPKDRFSAERLKGVDSTLKIQPAKLEDSAVYLCASSPKQGGSYNEQFFGPGTRLTVL.

The chain links TRBV19 to TRBJ2-7; 8 bases are a match to TRBD2. Germline V gene sequence: CDR1 LNHDA, CDR2 SQIVND (reference sequence). The CDR3 loop spans 14 amino acids. V lost 8 bases, J lost 4 bases, and 10 bases stayed unmatched. The CDR3 DNA follows: TGTGCCAGTGGCCCGGGGGGGGCGGCTTACGAGCAGTACTTC. Its translation: CASGPGGAAYEQYF.

The V gene is TRBV19, the J gene TRBJ2-1; unclear D gene. Trimming took off 3 bases at V and 0 bases at J, with 6 bases between the two ends. The germline gives CDR1 LNHDA, CDR2 SQIVND (reference sequence). CDR3 size: 14 residues. CDR3 DNA sequence: TGTGCCAGTAGTATGCCTAGCTCCTACAATGAGCAGTTCTTC. This translates into CASSMPSSYNEQFF.

The chain joins TRBV4-1 to TRBJ2-5, with unresolved D. Germline V gene data show CDR1 as MGHRA and CDR2 as YSYEKL. Trimming left V 1 base short and J 5 bases short, with 8 bases between. CDR3 length: 13 residues. The CDR3 is CASSQVNRETQYF. The CDR3 nucleotides are TGCGCCAGCAGCCAAGTAAATCGGGAGACCCAGTACTTC.

The CDR3: CASSLDPGQSSGNTIYF. Here the CDR3 DNA reads TGCGCCAGCAGCTTGGACCCCGGACAGAGCTCTGGAAACACCATATATTTT. This chain links TRBV5-1 with TRBJ1-3, with TRBD1 as a possible D gene (6 bases). V was trimmed by 0 bases and J by 0 bases, leaving 13 bases between them. The CDR3 is made up of 17 amino acids. Germline-derived CDR1 and CDR2 are SGHRS and YFSETQ.

The chain carries TRBV28 and TRBJ2-6; no clear D. Germline CDR1 MDHEN, CDR2 SYDVKM. Trimming stripped 5 bases from V and 1 base from J, with 18 bases between. This CDR3 comprises 18 residues. In DNA, the CDR3 is TGTGCCAGCAGTACTATTCTCCAGTCCCCGTCTGGGGCCAACGTCCTGACTTTC. It specifies CASSTILQSPSGANVLTF.

This clone turned up a few times. This chain connects TRBV5-4 to TRBJ1-6; D is undetermined. Trimming removed 3 bases from V and 4 bases from J, with 5 bases in between. CDR1 is SGHNT and CDR2 is YYREEE in the germline V gene (reference sequence). This CDR3 has 13 amino acids. CDR3 protein: CASSWEYNSPLHF. CDR3 in DNA: TGTGCCAGCAGCTGGGAGTATAATTCACCCCTCCACTTT.

The chain couples TRBV11-2 to TRBJ2-7; a weak D match, TRBD1 (7 bases). Deletions cut 5 bases from V and 2 bases from J, with 16 bases between. In germline, CDR1 is SGHAT, CDR2 FQNNGV. CDR3 length equals 15 residues. Written as DNA, the CDR3 is TGTGCCAGCAGCCCCCAGGGGGGACTCGCCTACGAGCAGTACTTC. As protein: CASSPQGGLAYEQYF.

V gene TRBV11-3 combines with J gene TRBJ2-3, with a tentative D call TRBD2 (5 bases). This CDR3 comprises 17 residues. The germline CDR1 and CDR2 sequences are SGHNT and YENEEA. Trimming cost V 3 bases and J 2 bases, with 18 bases left between them. In nucleotides, the CDR3 is TGTGCCAGCAGCTTGGAGAGCGGAGGCTCGTCCACAGATACGCAGTATTTT. Encoded protein: CASSLESGGSSTDTQYF.

V usage is TRBV18 and J usage is TRBJ2-7; possible D gene TRBD1, 6 bases. Looked up from germline, CDR1 is KGHSH and CDR2 is LQKENI. Trimming pared 6 bases from V and 4 bases from J, leaving 16 bases between. This CDR3 contains 14 residues. Here the CDR3 reads CASSLGGRAYEQYF. CDR3 nucleotide sequence: TGTGCCAGCTCCTTAGGGGGACGCGCTTACGAGCAGTACTTC.

CDR3 coding DNA: TGCGCCAGCAGCTTGGGGGACAGGGGGAGCGATACGCAGTATTTT. This codes for CASSLGDRGSDTQYF. V gene TRBV5-1 combines with J gene TRBJ2-3; 11 bases line up with TRBD1. The J segment lost 6 bases and the V segment lost 0 bases, leaving 3 bases of the junction unmatched. The CDR3 sequence is 15 residues long. CDR1 is SGHRS, CDR2 YFSETQ, per germline.

The chain recombines TRBV4-1 with TRBJ1-6; D is unclear. Germline-derived CDR1 and CDR2 are MGHRA and YSYEKL. The CDR3 contains 12 residues. V was trimmed by 4 bases and J by 9 bases, leaving 7 bases between them. CDR3 bases: TGCGCCAGCAGCCTTGCCGGTTCACCCCTCCACTTT. Its protein is CASSLAGSPLHF.

V usage is TRBV10-3 and J usage is TRBJ2-7; 11 nucleotides align to TRBD2. This CDR3 is built from 15 residues. V dropped 6 bases and J dropped 6; count of bases not matched to a gene: 10. Looked up from germline, CDR1 is ENHRY and CDR2 is SYGVKD. The chain's CDR3 is CAIREIAGGPGEQYF. Written as DNA, the CDR3 is TGTGCCATCAGGGAAATAGCGGGAGGGCCAGGCGAGCAGTACTTC.

The chain combines TRBV30 with TRBJ1-1, with D perhaps TRBD1 (5 bases). CDR3 length: 13 residues. Germline values: CDR1 GTSNPN, CDR2 SVGIG (reference sequence). V was pared by 2 bases and J by 2 bases, with 9 bases between. This chain's CDR3 is CAWSSGGNTEAFF. The CDR3 nucleotides are TGTGCCTGGAGTTCGGGGGGAAACACTGAAGCTTTCTTT.

The chain has TRBV9 and TRBJ1-2; possibly TRBD1 for D (5 bases). The germline CDR1 and CDR2 sequences are SGDLS and YYNGEE. CDR3 length: 14 amino acids. Trimming removed 0 bases at V and 5 bases at J, with 11 bases between. The CDR3 region is CASSVDQGAYGYTF. The CDR3 region has the DNA TGTGCCAGCAGCGTAGACCAGGGTGCATATGGCTACACCTTC.